A single sample is the source of the 14 T cell receptor beta chains below, sequenced in a study of shared clonotypes between healthy human individuals. Profiled with immunoSEQ multiplex PCR; TCRdb holds only in-frame clones, not every one. The table includes a few million clones, about 93% detected once. CD45RO-negative CD8 cells positively selected for CCR7 made up the naive population, which excluded terminally differentiated effector memory CD45RA+ cells. Input material: naive CD8+ T cells from PBMCs. Every receptor here comes from a man in his late teens or twenties in good health. Some clones in this sample may be carry-over from other donors' samples.

CDR3 loop: CASSLGIGEAFF. CDR3 sequence (DNA): TGTGCCAGCAGCTTAGGAATTGGCGAAGCTTTCTTT. The V and J genes are TRBV7-8 and TRBJ1-1; D gene unclear. The CDR3 loop spans 12 amino acids. Germline V gene lookup returns CDR1 SGHVS and CDR2 FQNEAQ. The ends were cut back, 1 base at V and 8 bases at J, with 8 bases in the middle.

The J gene is TRBJ2-2, the V gene TRBV7-9; TRBD1 agrees at 9 bases. The CDR3 has 15 amino acids. Trimming took 4 bases from V and 4 from J; bases not matched to a gene: 4. Germline lookup yields CDR1 SEHNR and CDR2 FQNEAQ (reference sequence). The CDR3 DNA follows: TGTGCCAGCAGCTCGGGACAGGGCCTCACCGGGGAGCTGTTTTTT. It yields the protein CASSSGQGLTGELFF.

This clone was recorded only once. CDR3 sequence (DNA): TGCGCCAGCAGCTTGGAAGCTAGCGGGAACACCGGGGAGCTGTTTTTT. Translated, it gives CASSLEASGNTGELFF. This rearrangement joins TRBV5-1 to TRBJ2-2; 7 nucleotides line up with TRBD2. Germline values: CDR1 SGHRS, CDR2 YFSETQ. The junction had 3 bases not matched to a gene; V was cut back by 0 bases and J by 1 base. The CDR3 totals 16 residues.

This clone was picked up one time. J is TRBJ1-1 and V is TRBV29-1, with a weak D call TRBD1 (6 bases). CDR3 length equals 17 residues. The V and J ends lost 7 bases and 0 bases respectively, with 24 bases between them. CDR1 and CDR2 (germline): SQVTM, ANQGSEA. The CDR3 DNA reads as TGCAGCGCCCAACTTGATGACAGGTTCTCCATGAACACTGAAGCTTTCTTT. This sequence encodes CSAQLDDRFSMNTEAFF. Based on the CDR3 plus reference TRBV29-1 and TRBJ1-1, the full variable domain is SAVISQKPSRDICQRGTSLTIQCQVDSQVTMMFWYRQQPGQSLTLIATANQGSEATYESGFVIDKFPISRPNLTFSTLTVSNMSPEDSSIYLCSAQLDDRFSMNTEAFFGQGTRLTVV.

The rearrangement uses TRBV7-9 and TRBJ2-7, with D perhaps TRBD2 (7 bases). There are 15 residues in the CDR3. Deletions cut 1 base from V and 5 bases from J, with 15 bases between. Germline assignment: CDR1 SEHNR and CDR2 FQNEAQ (reference sequence). The CDR3 sequence is CASSLVLRGADEQYF. The CDR3 coding sequence is TGTGCCAGCAGCTTAGTTCTACGGGGGGCAGACGAGCAGTACTTC.

J is TRBJ2-7 and V is TRBV9; D possibly corresponds to TRBD2 (6 bases). The CDR3 has 15 amino acids. The V gene lost 4 bases and the J gene lost 3 bases, with 17 bases spanning the gap. Germline V gene lookup returns CDR1 SGDLS and CDR2 YYNGEE. This chain's CDR3 is CASSPPTSGVYEQYF. CDR3 in DNA: TGTGCCAGCAGCCCACCGACTTCGGGGGTCTACGAGCAGTACTTC. The complete variable domain, with remaining parts taken from reference TRBV9 and TRBJ2-7, reads DSGVTQTPKHLITATGQRVTLRCSPRSGDLSVYWYQQSLDQGLQFLIQYYNGEERAKGNILERFSAQQFPDLHSELNLSSLELGDSALYFCASSPPTSGVYEQYFGPGTRLTVT.

This CDR3 is CASSGGLAGPGDEQFF. The CDR3 DNA is TGTGCCAGCAGCGGGGGACTAGCGGGACCTGGCGATGAGCAGTTCTTC. J is TRBJ2-1 and V is TRBV9; 13 bases line up with TRBD2. The V segment lost 3 bases and the J segment 8 bases; nucleotides outside the gene matches: 8. This CDR3 contains 16 residues. Germline loops: CDR1 SGDLS, CDR2 YYNGEE.

This clone came up once. CDR3 sequence (DNA): TGTGCCAGCAGCTTGAGGGCAGCGGGAGTGGGAACAGATACGCAGTATTTT. Protein product: CASSLRAAGVGTDTQYF. The V call is TRBV7-3, the J call TRBJ2-3, with 8 bases identical to TRBD2. Trimming cost V 3 bases and J 3 bases; bases outside gene matches: 11. The CDR3 has 17 amino acids. Germline CDR1 SGHTA, CDR2 FQGTGA.

This clone was recorded once. The sample contains more than one DNA sequence encoding this CDR3. This chain joins TRBV29-1 and TRBJ1-1; no definite D call. In germline, CDR1 is SQVTM, CDR2 ANQGSEA. The CDR3 loop spans 12 amino acids. With 6 bases removed from V and 1 base from J, the gap between germline ends came to 9 bases. The CDR3 DNA follows: TGCAGCGTCCCGGACCCGAACACTGAAGCTTTCTTT. Amino acid sequence: CSVPDPNTEAFF.

The CDR3 region is CASSKYRDREVSLSNQPQHF. CDR3 sequence (DNA): TGTGCCAGTAGTAAATACCGGGACAGGGAAGTCAGCCTTAGCAATCAGCCCCAGCATTTT. The chain couples TRBV19 to TRBJ1-5, with TRBD1 identical over 9 bases. The CDR3 is made up of 20 amino acids. The V and J ends lost 4 bases and 0 bases, in that order; junction bases with no gene match: 16. Germline lookup yields CDR1 LNHDA and CDR2 SQIVND (reference sequence).

The gene calls are TRBV11-1 and TRBJ2-3; the D gene is possibly TRBD1 (5 bases). Trimming stripped 8 bases from V and 1 base from J, with 22 bases between. The CDR3 is 17 residues long. Per the germline V gene, CDR1 is SGHAT and CDR2 is FQDESV (reference sequence). The CDR3 spells CASRSRGAQGGTDTQYF. CDR3 sequence (DNA): TGTGCCAGCCGGTCGCGTGGGGCCCAAGGTGGCACAGATACGCAGTATTTT.

The rearrangement joins TRBV28 to TRBJ2-2, with 9 bases identical to TRBD1. V lost 7 bases, J lost 6 bases, and 3 bases stayed unmatched. Germline values: CDR1 MDHEN, CDR2 SYDVKM. CDR3 length: 13 amino acids. The CDR3 region is CASMGQGPGELFF. The CDR3 DNA sequence: TGTGCCAGCATGGGACAGGGTCCCGGGGAGCTGTTTTTT.

The chain carries TRBV9 and TRBJ1-1; D not certain. V was shortened by 4 bases and J by 0 bases, with 16 bases between the two germline ends. Germline-derived CDR1 and CDR2 are SGDLS and YYNGEE. CDR3 size: 16 residues. CDR3 sequence (DNA): TGTGCCAGCAGCCCCACCGGACGGACGGTGAACACTGAAGCTTTCTTT. Protein product: CASSPTGRTVNTEAFF.

The chain has TRBV28 and TRBJ2-1, with a tentative D call TRBD1 (6 bases). This CDR3 spans 16 amino acids. The V end lost 8 bases, the J end lost 0 bases, and 17 bases lay between the germline ends. The V gene's germline CDR1 is MDHEN and CDR2 SYDVKM. Here the CDR3 reads CASLTGRASSYNEQFF. CDR3 in DNA: TGTGCCAGCCTGACAGGAAGGGCGAGCTCCTACAATGAGCAGTTCTTC.